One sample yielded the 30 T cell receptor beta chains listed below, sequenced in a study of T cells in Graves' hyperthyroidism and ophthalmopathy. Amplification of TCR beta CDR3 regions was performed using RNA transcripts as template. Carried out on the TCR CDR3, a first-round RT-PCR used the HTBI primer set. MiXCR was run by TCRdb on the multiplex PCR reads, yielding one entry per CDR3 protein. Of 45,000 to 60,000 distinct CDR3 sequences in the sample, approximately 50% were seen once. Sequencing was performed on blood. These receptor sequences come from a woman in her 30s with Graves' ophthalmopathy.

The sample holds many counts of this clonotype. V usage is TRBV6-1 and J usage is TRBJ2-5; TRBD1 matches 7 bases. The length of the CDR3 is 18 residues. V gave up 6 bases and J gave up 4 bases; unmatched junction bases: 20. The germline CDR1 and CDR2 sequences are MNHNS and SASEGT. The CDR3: CASRPASTGKVAVETQYF. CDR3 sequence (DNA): TGTGCCAGCAGACCCGCGTCGACAGGGAAGGTGGCAGTAGAGACCCAGTACTTC.

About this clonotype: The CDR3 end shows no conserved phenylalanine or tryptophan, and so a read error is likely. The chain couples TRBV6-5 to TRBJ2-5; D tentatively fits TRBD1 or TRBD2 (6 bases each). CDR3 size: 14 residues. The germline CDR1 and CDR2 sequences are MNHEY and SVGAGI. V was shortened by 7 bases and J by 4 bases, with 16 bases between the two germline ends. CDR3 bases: TGTGCCAGCACTAAAGGGGGGAACCTAGAGACCCAGTACTGC. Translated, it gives CASTKGGNLETQYC.

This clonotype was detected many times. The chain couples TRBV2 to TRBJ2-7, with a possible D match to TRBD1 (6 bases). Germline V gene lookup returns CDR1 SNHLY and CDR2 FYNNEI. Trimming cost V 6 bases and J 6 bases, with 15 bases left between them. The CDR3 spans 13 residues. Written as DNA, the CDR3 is TGTGCCAGCAGGGAAACCACAGGGAGCGAGCAGTACTTC. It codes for CASRETTGSEQYF.

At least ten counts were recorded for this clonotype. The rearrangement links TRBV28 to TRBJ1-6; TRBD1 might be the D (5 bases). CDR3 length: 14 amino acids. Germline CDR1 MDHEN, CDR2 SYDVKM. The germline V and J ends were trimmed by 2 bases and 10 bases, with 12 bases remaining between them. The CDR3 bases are TGTGCCAGCAGTTTAATCCAGGGCGACTCACCCCTCCACTTT. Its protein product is CASSLIQGDSPLHF. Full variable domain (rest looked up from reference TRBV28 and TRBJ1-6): DVKVTQSSRYLVKRTGEKVFLECVQDMDHENMFWYRQDPGLGLRLIYFSYDVKMKEKGDIPEGYSVSREKKERFSLILESASTNQTSMYLCASSLIQGDSPLHFGNGTRLTVT.

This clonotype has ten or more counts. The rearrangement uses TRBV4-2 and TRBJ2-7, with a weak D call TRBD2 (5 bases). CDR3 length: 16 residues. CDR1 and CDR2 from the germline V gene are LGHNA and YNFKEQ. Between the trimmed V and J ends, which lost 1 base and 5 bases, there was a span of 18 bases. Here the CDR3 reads CASSQGFRGRYDEQYF. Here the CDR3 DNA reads TGTGCCAGCAGCCAAGGTTTTCGGGGTAGATATGACGAGCAGTACTTC.

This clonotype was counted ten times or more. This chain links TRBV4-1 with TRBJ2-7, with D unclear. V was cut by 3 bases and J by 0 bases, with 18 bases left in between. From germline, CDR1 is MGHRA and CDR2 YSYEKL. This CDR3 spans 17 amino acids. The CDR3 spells CASSQGSILVNSYEQYF. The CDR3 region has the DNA TGCGCCAGCAGCCAGGGCTCCATTTTGGTGAACTCCTACGAGCAGTACTTC.

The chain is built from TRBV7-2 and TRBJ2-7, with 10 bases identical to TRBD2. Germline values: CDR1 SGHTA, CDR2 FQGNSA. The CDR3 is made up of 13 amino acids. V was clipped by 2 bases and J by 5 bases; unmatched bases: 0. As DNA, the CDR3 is TGTGCCAGCAGCTTACTAGCGGGAGACGAGCAGTACTTC. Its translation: CASSLLAGDEQYF.

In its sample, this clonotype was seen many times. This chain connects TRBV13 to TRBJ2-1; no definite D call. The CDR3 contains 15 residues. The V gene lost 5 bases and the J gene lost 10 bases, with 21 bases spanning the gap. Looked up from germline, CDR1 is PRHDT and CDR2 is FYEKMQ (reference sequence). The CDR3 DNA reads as TGTGCCAGCAGCGTCACTATGCACCGCAGTGGGGAGCAGTTCTTC. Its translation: CASSVTMHRSGEQFF.

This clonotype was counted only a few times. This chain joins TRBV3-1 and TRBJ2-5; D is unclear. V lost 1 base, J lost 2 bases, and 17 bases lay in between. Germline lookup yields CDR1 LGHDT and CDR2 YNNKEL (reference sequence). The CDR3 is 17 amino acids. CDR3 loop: CASSQVLTATPQETQYF. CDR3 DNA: TGTGCCAGCAGCCAAGTCCTAACCGCGACACCACAAGAGACCCAGTACTTC.

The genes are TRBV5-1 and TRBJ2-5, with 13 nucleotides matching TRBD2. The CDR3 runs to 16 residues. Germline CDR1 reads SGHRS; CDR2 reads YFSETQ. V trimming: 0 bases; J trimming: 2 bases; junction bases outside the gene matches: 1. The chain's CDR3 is CASSLGTSGGQETQYF. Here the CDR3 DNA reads TGCGCCAGCAGCTTGGGGACTAGCGGGGGTCAAGAGACCCAGTACTTC.

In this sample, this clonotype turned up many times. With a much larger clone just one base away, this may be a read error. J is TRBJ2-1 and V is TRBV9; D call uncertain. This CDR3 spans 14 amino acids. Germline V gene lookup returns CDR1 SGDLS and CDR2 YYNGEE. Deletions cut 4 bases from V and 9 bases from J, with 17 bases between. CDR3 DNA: TGTGCCAGCAGCCCCCGGATAACGAAGGGTGAGCAGTTCTTC. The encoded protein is CASSPRITKGEQFF.

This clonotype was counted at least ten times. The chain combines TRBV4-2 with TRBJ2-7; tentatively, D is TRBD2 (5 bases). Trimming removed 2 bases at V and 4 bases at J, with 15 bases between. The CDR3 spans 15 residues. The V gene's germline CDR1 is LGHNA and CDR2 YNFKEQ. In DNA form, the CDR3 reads TGTGCCAGCAGCCAACTAGCCGGAGAACCTTACGAGCAGTACTTC. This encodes CASSQLAGEPYEQYF.

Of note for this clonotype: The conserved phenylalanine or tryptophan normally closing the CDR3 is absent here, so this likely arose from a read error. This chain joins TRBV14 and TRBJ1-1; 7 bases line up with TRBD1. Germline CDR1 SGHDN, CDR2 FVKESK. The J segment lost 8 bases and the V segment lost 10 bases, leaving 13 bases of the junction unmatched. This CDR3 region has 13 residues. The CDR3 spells CATNRQGHVEAFS. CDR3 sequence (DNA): TGTGCCACCAATCGACAGGGTCACGTGGAAGCTTTCTCT.

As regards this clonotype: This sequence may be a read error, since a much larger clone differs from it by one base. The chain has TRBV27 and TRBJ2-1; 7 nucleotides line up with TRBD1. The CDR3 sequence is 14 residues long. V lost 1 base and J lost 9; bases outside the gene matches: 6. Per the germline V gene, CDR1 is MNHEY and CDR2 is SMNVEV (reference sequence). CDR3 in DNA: TGTGCCAGCAGTTTATGGGACAGTCACAGTGAGCAGTTCTTC. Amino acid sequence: CASSLWDSHSEQFF.

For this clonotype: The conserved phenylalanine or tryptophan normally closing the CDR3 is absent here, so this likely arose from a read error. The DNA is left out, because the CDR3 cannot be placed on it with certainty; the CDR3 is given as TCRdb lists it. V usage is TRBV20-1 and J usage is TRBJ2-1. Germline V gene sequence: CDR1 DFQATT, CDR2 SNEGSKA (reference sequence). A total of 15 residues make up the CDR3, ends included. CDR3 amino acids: CSARQLTRSDNERFL.

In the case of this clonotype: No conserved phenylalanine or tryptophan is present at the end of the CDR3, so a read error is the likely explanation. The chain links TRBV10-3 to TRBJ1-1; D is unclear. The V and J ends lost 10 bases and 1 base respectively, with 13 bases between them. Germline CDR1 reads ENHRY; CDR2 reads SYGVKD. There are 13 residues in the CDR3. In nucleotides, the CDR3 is TGTGCCAGCACCAGACCCGGGAACACTGAAGCTTTCTCT. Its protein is CASTRPGNTEAFS.

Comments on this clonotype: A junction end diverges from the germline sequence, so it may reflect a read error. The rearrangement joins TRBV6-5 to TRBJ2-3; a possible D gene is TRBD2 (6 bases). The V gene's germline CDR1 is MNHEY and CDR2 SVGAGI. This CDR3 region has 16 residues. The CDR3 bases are TGTGCCAGCAGTTACTTACCCGGGAGCGGCACAGATACACAGTGTTTT. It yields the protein CASSYLPGSGTDTQCF.

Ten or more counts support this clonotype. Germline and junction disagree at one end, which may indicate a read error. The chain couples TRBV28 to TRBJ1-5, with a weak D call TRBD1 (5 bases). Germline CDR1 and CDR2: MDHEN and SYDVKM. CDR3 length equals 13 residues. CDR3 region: CAGREGGNQPQHF. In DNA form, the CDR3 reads TGTGCCGGCAGGGAAGGTGGCAATCAGCCCCAGCATTTT.

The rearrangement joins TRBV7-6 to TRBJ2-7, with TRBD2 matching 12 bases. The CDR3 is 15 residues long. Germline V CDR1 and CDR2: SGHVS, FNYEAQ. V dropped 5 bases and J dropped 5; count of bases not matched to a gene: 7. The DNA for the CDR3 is TGTGCCAGCAGCGGAACTAGCGGGAGGTACAACGAGCAGTACTTC. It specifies CASSGTSGRYNEQYF. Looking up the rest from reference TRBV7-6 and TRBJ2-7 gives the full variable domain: GAGVSQSPRYKVTKRGQDVALRCDPISGHVSLYWYRQALGQGPEFLTYFNYEAQQDKSGLPNDRFSAERPEGSISTLTIQRTEQRDSAMYRCASSGTSGRYNEQYFGPGTRLTVT.

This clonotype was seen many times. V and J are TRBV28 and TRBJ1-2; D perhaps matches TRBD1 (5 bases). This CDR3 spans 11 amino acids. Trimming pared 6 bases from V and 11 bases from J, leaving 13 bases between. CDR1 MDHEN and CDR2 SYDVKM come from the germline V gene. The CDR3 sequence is CASSQGLGYTF. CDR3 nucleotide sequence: TGTGCCAGCAGCCAGGGACTTGGTTACACCTTC.

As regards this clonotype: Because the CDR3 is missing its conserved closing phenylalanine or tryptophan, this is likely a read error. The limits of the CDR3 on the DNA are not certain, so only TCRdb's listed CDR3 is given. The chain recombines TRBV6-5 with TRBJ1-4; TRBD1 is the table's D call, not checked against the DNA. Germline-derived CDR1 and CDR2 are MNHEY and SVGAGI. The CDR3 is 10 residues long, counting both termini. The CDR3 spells CASSSGVGVL.

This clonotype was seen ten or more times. CDR3 nucleotide sequence: TGTGCCAGCAGTGCCACAGATACGCAGTATTTT. Its protein is CASSATDTQYF. This rearrangement joins TRBV6-1 to TRBJ2-3, with D uncertain. The CDR3 spans 11 residues. V shed 4 bases and J shed 2 bases, with 1 base lying between them. The germline gives CDR1 MNHNS, CDR2 SASEGT.

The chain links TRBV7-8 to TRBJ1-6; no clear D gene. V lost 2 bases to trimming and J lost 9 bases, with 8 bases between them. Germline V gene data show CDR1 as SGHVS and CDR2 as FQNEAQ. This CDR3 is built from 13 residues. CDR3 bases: TGTGCCAGCAGCTTACCTGGCGGTTCACCCCTCCACTTT. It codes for CASSLPGGSPLHF.

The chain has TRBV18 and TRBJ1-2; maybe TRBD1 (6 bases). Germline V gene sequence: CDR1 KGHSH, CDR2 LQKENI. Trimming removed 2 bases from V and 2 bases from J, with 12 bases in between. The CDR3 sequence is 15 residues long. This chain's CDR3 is CASSPTGGANYGYTF. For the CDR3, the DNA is TGTGCCAGCTCACCAACCGGGGGCGCAAACTATGGCTACACCTTC.

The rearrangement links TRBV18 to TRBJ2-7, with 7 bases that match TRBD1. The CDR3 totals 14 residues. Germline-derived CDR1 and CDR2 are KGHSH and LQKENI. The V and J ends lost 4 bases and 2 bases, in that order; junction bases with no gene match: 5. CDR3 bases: TGTGCCAGCTCACAAAGACAGGGTCCCTACGAGCAGTACTTC. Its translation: CASSQRQGPYEQYF.

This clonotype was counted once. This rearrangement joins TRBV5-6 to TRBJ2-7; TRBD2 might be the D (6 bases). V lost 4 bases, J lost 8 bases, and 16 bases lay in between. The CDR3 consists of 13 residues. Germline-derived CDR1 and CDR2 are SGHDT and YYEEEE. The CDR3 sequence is CASSLGGVGKQYF. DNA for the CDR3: TGTGCCAGCAGCCTGGGCGGGGTCGGCAAGCAGTACTTC.

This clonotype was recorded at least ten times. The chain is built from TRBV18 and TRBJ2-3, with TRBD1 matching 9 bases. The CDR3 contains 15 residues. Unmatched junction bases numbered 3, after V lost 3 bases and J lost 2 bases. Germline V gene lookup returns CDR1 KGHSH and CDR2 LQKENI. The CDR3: CASSPTGGPTDTQYF. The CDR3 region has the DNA TGTGCCAGCTCACCTACAGGGGGCCCCACAGATACGCAGTATTTT.

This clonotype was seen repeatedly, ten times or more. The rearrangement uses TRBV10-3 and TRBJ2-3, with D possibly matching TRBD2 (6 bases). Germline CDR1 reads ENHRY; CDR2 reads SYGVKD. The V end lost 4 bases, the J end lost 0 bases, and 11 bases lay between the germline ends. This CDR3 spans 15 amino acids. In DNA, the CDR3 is TGTGCCATCAGTGGCCCCGGGACTAGCACAGATACGCAGTATTTT. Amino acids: CAISGPGTSTDTQYF.

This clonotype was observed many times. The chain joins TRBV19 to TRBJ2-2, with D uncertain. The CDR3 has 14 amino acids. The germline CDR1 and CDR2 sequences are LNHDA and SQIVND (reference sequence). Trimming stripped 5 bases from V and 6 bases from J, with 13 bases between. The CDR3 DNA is TGTGCCAGTAGTCCCGGATTCAACTCCGGGGAGCTGTTTTTT. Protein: CASSPGFNSGELFF.

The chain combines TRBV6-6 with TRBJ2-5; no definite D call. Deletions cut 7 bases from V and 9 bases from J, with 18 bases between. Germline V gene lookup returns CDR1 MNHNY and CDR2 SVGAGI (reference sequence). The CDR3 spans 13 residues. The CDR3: CASTHTLSQPQYF. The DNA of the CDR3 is TGTGCCAGCACCCACACACTGTCTCAGCCCCAGTACTTC.